A selection of T cell receptor beta chains follows, all from one sample in a study of blood T cell repertoires in COVID-19. The assay was immunoSEQ multiplex PCR, and TCRdb's table has in-frame clones only and misses some. The sample has over 200,000 clones; roughly nine tenths are singletons. Sequenced sample: PBMCs or T cells enriched from blood (not recorded which). The receptors were gathered from a woman in her forties or fifties in a cohort exposed to, infected with or recovered from COVID-19 (not recorded which). CDR3s include the opening cysteine and the closing phenylalanine or tryptophan. Each record gives: V gene, D gene, J gene, clone size, CDR3 DNA, CDR3 protein. A D gene is named only where the DNA matches it firmly. Not all rows give a size; the values are once, few, many and, for expanded clones, a class.

TRBV4-1	TRBD2	TRBJ2-7	NA	TGCGCCAGCAGCCGGACTGGGACTAGCTTAAGGTACGAGCAGTACTTC	CASSRTGTSLRYEQYF
TRBV7-9	TRBD1	TRBJ1-1	once	TGTGCCAGCAAAGATGATGGGACAGGGTCTAACACTGAAGCTTTCTTT	CASKDDGTGSNTEAFF
TRBV30	NA	TRBJ1-1	NA	TGTGCCTGGAGTGTTCCACCTTTTTCAGGGAAACCTGAAGCTTTCTTT	CAWSVPPFSGKPEAFF
TRBV18	NA	TRBJ1-5	NA	TGTGCCAGCTCACCCGGGACAACTTTTAGCAATCAGCCCCAGCATTTT	CASSPGTTFSNQPQHF
TRBV12-3/TRBV12-4	TRBD1	TRBJ2-7	NA	TGTGCCAGCAGCCGGACAGGCGTGGACGAGCAGTACTTC	CASSRTGVDEQYF
TRBV25-1	NA	TRBJ1-3	NA	TGTGCCAGTGGGACTTATTCTGGAAACACCATATATTTT	CASGTYSGNTIYF
TRBV6-2/TRBV6-3	NA	TRBJ2-7	NA	TGTGCCAGCAGTTCCACCGGCAGGGTGTTCTACGAGCAGTACTTC	CASSSTGRVFYEQYF
TRBV2	NA	TRBJ1-1	NA	TGTGCCAGCAGGAGGACCACAGGGTCGGAAACCTACACTGAAGCTTTCTTT	CASRRTTGSETYTEAFF
TRBV30	NA	TRBJ1-2	NA	TGTGCCTGGAGTAGACAGATGGGGGGCTACACCTTC	CAWSRQMGGYTF
TRBV19	NA	TRBJ2-7	NA	TGTGCCAGTAGCAACACCGGAGGATCCTACGAGCAGTACTTC	CASSNTGGSYEQYF
TRBV7-9	TRBD1	TRBJ1-4	NA	TGTGCCAGCAGATCTCGGACAGGGGTTGAAAAACTGTTTTTT	CASRSRTGVEKLFF
TRBV7-9	TRBD1	TRBJ1-1	NA	TGTGCCAGCAGCTTACGTTGGGACAGACAGAGCACTGAAGCTTTCTTT	CASSLRWDRQSTEAFF
TRBV5-1	NA	TRBJ1-6	NA	TGCGCCAGCAGTTCTGCAGGGGTGAATTCACCCCTCCACTTT	CASSSAGVNSPLHF
TRBV9	TRBD1	TRBJ1-5	NA	TGTGCCAGCAGCGCCCAGGGGGCTGAACAGCCCCAGCATTTT	CASSAQGAEQPQHF
TRBV24-1	TRBD2	TRBJ2-7	NA	TGTGCCACCAGTGAAGCGGGGCCTTCCTACGAGCAGTACTTC	CATSEAGPSYEQYF
TRBV6-2/TRBV6-3	NA	TRBJ1-6	NA	TGTGCCAGCAGTTACATGGCGGTGGGGCGAAATTCACCCCTCCACTTT	CASSYMAVGRNSPLHF
TRBV6-5	NA	TRBJ1-2	NA	TGTGCCAGCAAAGATCTACTAGGCCGGAACTATGGCTACACCTTC	CASKDLLGRNYGYTF
TRBV18	NA	TRBJ1-6	NA	TGTGCCAGCTCACCACGGAGCTCCTATAATTCACCCCTCCACTTT	CASSPRSSYNSPLHF
TRBV7-9	NA	TRBJ1-1	NA	TGTGCCAGCATTCGGCGGGAGGGCGCTGAAGCTTTCTTT	CASIRREGAEAFF
TRBV3-1/TRBV3-2	TRBD2	TRBJ2-4	once	TGTGCCAGCAGCCAAGCCTCTGGGGGGGTGGAAAACATTCAGTACTTC	CASSQASGGVENIQYF
TRBV28	NA	TRBJ2-7	NA	TGTGCCAGCAGTTTACAGGGCTACGAGCAGTACTTC	CASSLQGYEQYF
TRBV7-9	TRBD1	TRBJ1-1	NA	TGTGCCTTCGGGACAGGGGCCCCTGAAGCTTTCTTT	CAFGTGAPEAFF
TRBV6-5	NA	TRBJ2-1	NA	TGTGCCAGCAGTCGTGGGCTGGAGCAGTTCTTC	CASSRGLEQFF
TRBV5-8	NA	TRBJ1-5	NA	TGTGCCAGCAGCTCCCGGGACACACATAATCAGCCCCAGCATTTT	CASSSRDTHNQPQHF
TRBV7-3	TRBD2	TRBJ2-7	NA	TGTGCCAGCAGCCGGACTAGCGACGACGAGCAGTACTTC	CASSRTSDDEQYF
TRBV4-3	NA	TRBJ1-6	NA	TGCGCCAGCAGCCAAATCACCGCGCCAGGGGCCAATTCACCCCTCCACTTT	CASSQITAPGANSPLHF
TRBV30	NA	TRBJ1-2	NA	TGTGCCTGGAGTGAGGGGTCCTATGGCTACACCTTC	CAWSEGSYGYTF
TRBV27	NA	TRBJ2-5	NA	TGTGCCAGCAGCCCCATCTTGTCTGGGCCTGGGGAGACCCAGTACTTC	CASSPILSGPGETQYF